Listed below are T cell receptor beta chains from one sample, sequenced in a study of T cells after yellow fever vaccination. TCRdb processed the 5' RACE reads anew with MiXCR; each CDR3 protein has one entry. The repertoire holds nearly 350,000 distinct CDR3 sequences, around 8.1% seen once, with about 16% in the top ten. The sample in question was PBMCs, obtained roughly 46 days after the first yellow fever vaccination. The receptors stem from a man in his late teens or twenties who received the YFV17D yellow fever vaccine. Both conserved end residues are part of each CDR3. D genes are given only for firm matches. Size tells how often a clone was seen (once, few, many) or the class of an expanded clone, and some rows leave it out.

V gene: TRBV6-5
clone size: many
D gene: NA
J gene: TRBJ2-1
CDR3 protein: CASSLSGGQHNEQFF
CDR3 DNA: TGTGCCAGCAGCCTTAGTGGCGGCCAACACAATGAGCAGTTCTTC

V gene: TRBV2
clone size: NA
D gene: NA
J gene: TRBJ2-4
CDR3 protein: CASSVYLLAKNIQYF
CDR3 DNA: TGTGCCAGCAGTGTCTATCTATTAGCCAAAAACATTCAGTACTTC

V gene: TRBV7-3
clone size: NA
D gene: TRBD1
J gene: TRBJ1-2
CDR3 protein: CASSLYAGTGTPTF
CDR3 DNA: TGTGCCAGCAGCCTCTATGCCGGGACAGGGACTCCCACCTTC

V gene: TRBV28
clone size: NA
D gene: NA
J gene: TRBJ1-1
CDR3 protein: CASSFFGELGGSTQNTEAFF
CDR3 DNA: TGTGCCAGCAGTTTTTTCGGGGAATTAGGGGGTTCCACCCAGAACACTGAAGCTTTCTTT

V gene: TRBV20-1
clone size: NA
D gene: NA
J gene: TRBJ2-5
CDR3 protein: CSASWGGSLETQYF
CDR3 DNA: TGCAGTGCTAGTTGGGGGGGCAGTTTGGAGACCCAGTACTTC

V gene: TRBV20-1
clone size: few
D gene: NA
J gene: TRBJ2-2
CDR3 protein: CSAVQGPGELFF
CDR3 DNA: TGCAGTGCAGTCCAGGGTCCCGGGGAGCTGTTTTTT

V gene: TRBV4-3
clone size: few
D gene: NA
J gene: TRBJ1-6
CDR3 protein: CASSQHSGERPLHF
CDR3 DNA: TGCGCCAGCAGCCAACACTCAGGGGAGAGGCCCCTCCACTTT

V gene: TRBV20-1
clone size: NA
D gene: NA
J gene: TRBJ1-2
CDR3 protein: CSYTRRGYYGYTF
CDR3 DNA: TGCAGTTACACACGGCGGGGGTACTATGGCTACACCTTC

V gene: TRBV23-1
clone size: NA
D gene: NA
J gene: TRBJ1-5
CDR3 protein: CASSQSKSNQPQHF
CDR3 DNA: TGCGCCAGCAGTCAATCGAAAAGCAATCAGCCCCAGCATTTT

V gene: TRBV5-1
clone size: NA
D gene: NA
J gene: TRBJ2-1
CDR3 protein: CASSRNRDEQFF
CDR3 DNA: TGCGCCAGCAGTCGGAACCGGGACGAGCAGTTCTTC

V gene: TRBV19
clone size: NA
D gene: NA
J gene: TRBJ2-1
CDR3 protein: CASSIMGQSEQFF
CDR3 DNA: TGTGCCAGTAGTATTATGGGACAAAGTGAGCAGTTCTTC

V gene: TRBV6-2/TRBV6-3
clone size: few
D gene: TRBD1
J gene: TRBJ1-5
CDR3 protein: CASSPGTGMDQREPQHF
CDR3 DNA: TGTGCCAGCAGCCCCGGGACAGGGATGGATCAGCGGGAGCCCCAGCATTTT

V gene: TRBV20-1
clone size: NA
D gene: NA
J gene: TRBJ1-6
CDR3 protein: CSASKSGTFNSPLHF
CDR3 DNA: TGCAGTGCTTCCAAATCAGGGACATTCAATTCACCCCTCCACTTT

V gene: TRBV12-3/TRBV12-4
clone size: few
D gene: NA
J gene: TRBJ1-1
CDR3 protein: CATLSQGVFVNTEAFF
CDR3 DNA: TGTGCCACCCTCTCCCAGGGAGTTTTTGTTAACACTGAAGCTTTCTTT

V gene: TRBV7-9
clone size: few
D gene: TRBD1
J gene: TRBJ2-7
CDR3 protein: CASSSRRTGKYEQYF
CDR3 DNA: TGTGCCAGCAGCTCGAGAAGGACAGGGAAGTACGAGCAGTACTTC